This TCR beta chain was sequenced for a study of shared clonotypes between healthy human individuals (dated by TCRdb to about 2020). About the investigation overall: A few men and a couple of women, aged 18 to 49 years, made up the cohort. To increase sequencing depth and limit assay-specific biases, different laboratories used diverse techniques to prepare libraries and sequence TCR repertoires. Blood TCR repertoires of a handful of healthy adults were deeply sequenced to estimate repertoire size and the extent of clonotype sharing between individuals. Each donor's leukapheresis produced roughly between roughly 0.9 and 8.9 billion PBMCs. For each donor, three plates each were used for CD4 naive and CD4 memory, two plates were used for CD8 naive, and one plate was used for CD8 memory. Findings and caveats that apply to the study as a whole: Pairwise subsampling led to the expectation that sequencing depth would affect the degree of clonotype sharing among donors. Clonotypes shared by all four sorted-subset donors showed higher generation probabilities than non-shared clonotypes. Incomplete sequencing was indicated by rarefaction of sorted-subset datasets, despite the large sequencing depth. Naive subsets generally had larger estimated clonotype richness than memory subsets. Roughly 5% of naive CD4, 3.5% of naive CD8, approximately 2.2% of memory CD4, and over 0.35% of memory CD8 clonotypes were shared across several donors. Only blood was sampled, and tissue TCR repertoires likely differ from those in blood. The genetic and exposure-history diversity represented was limited by the small number of donors.

Using the deep immunoSEQ assay, TCR CDR3 regions were amplified from genomic DNA by multiplex PCR. For each cell subset, the extracted genomic DNA was distributed evenly across all wells of several immunoSEQ 96-well plates, and each plate served as one replicate. For sorted subsets, each replicate PCR was loaded with 150 to 250 ng genomic DNA, equivalent to roughly 30,000 T cell genomes. The purified libraries were quantified using a Qubit 3.0 fluorometer, sized with a Bioanalyzer 2100, and then quantified again using the KAPA Library Quantification kit. Every immunoSEQ 96-well plate was sequenced on a dedicated single-read 150-cycle Illumina NextSeq 550 flow cell. For the original study's pipeline: Because only junctional sequences without quality scores were contained in the immunoSEQ output, filtering matching that applied to full-length reads could not be performed. To assign V/J genes and CDR3, sequences were annotated using PyIR, a Python wrapper for IgBLAST v1.9, with IMGT germline references. Reads with weak V/J assignments (E-value above 1e-6), missing CDR3, stop codons, out-of-frame junctions, or ambiguous translated residues were removed. V3J clonotypes were defined as sequences sharing an identical inferred V gene, J gene, and CDR3 amino acid sequence. To compute the percentage overlap between repertoires, the number of shared unique clonotypes was divided by the size of the smaller repertoire. Three approaches were used to assess repertoire richness: RTK rarefaction, the Chao1 estimator, and Recon v2.1 estimates of unobserved clonotypes. Generation probabilities were computed with OLGA for all TCRbeta clonotypes obtained by the gDNA method from several donors. The table was pulled from immuneACCESS by TCRdb, which kept in-frame rearrangements only. Such tables lose some clones; where checked, under half of the loss comes from unresolved V genes, and the rest has no known cause. That table furnishes V, J and clone size, whereas the DNA furnished D and trimming. A total of 2,500,000 or so clones appear in this sample, approximately 92% of them only once. The top ten clonotypes cover roughly 0.13% of the sample.

With regard to this clone: Its antigen is still unknown. No quality values exist for individual bases; no much larger clone is one base distant.

The donors were healthy, HIV-negative adults with no recently reported acute infections or vaccinations. Every donor was a Caucasian adult residing in Nashville, Tennessee, USA. CD4+ T cells were enriched by magnetic negative selection, after which naive cells were positively selected on CD45RA and the negative fraction was taken as the memory subset. Blood was obtained by leukapheresis, after which PBMCs were separated by Ficoll-Histopaque density gradient centrifugation and cryopreserved in liquid nitrogen vapor phase. Purity and quantity of every magnetically sorted T cell population were checked by analytical flow cytometry. Each sorted fraction had its genomic DNA isolated and then quantified by UV absorbance on a Nanodrop 2000c. The CDR3 contains 13 residues, cysteine and phenylalanine counted. Just CDR3 DNA is preserved here, 39 bases in frame from base 1. Reading the germline V gene gives CDR1 SGHRS and CDR2 YFSETQ. Deletion took 6 bases off V and 9 bases off J, with a span of 17 bases between the germline ends.

This chain joins TRBV5-1 to TRBJ2-3; TRBD2 is a weak D gene call, 5 bases matching. The sequencing sample was made of naive CD4+ T cells sorted from blood. The label giving this sample's cell subset or site can be read as: CD45RA+ positively selected. The origin of this receptor is a man between 18 and 35 years old in good health. The CDR3 protein sequence reads: CASTLDPSGTQYF. The nucleotide sequence reads TGCGCCAGCACCCTGGACCCATCGGGAACGCAGTATTTT.